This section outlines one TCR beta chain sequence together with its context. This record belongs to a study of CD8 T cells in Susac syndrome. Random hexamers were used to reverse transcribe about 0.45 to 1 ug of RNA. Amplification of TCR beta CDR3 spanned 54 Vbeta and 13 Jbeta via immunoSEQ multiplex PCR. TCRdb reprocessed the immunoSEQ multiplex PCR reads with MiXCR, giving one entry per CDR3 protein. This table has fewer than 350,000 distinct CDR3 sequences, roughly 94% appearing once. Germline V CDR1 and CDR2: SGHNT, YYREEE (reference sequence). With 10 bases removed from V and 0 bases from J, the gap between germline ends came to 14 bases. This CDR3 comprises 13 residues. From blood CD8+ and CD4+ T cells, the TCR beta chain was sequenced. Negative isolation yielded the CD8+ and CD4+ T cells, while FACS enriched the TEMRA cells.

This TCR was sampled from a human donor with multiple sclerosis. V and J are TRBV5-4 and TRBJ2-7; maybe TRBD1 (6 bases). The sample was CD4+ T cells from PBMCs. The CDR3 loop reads CAGSDRSSYEQYF. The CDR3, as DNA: TGTGCCGGCTCAGACAGGAGCTCCTACGAGCAGTACTTC.